This T cell receptor beta chain was identified during a study of CD8 T cells in Susac syndrome. Study as a whole: Patients with Susac syndrome had blood drawn and were at that point therapy-naive, on corticosteroids, or on intravenous immunoglobulin alone. Whole-study findings and limits: Maximal CD8+ clonal expansion in Susac was observed within TEMRA cells and among active patients. The total CD8+ repertoires yielded 15 to 20 Susac-specific public clones and the CD8+ TEMRA repertoires yielded about five.

Concerning this clonotype: What it binds is not known.

RNA was extracted with the RNeasy kit, and a quantity of about 0.45 to 1 ug was reverse transcribed using random hexamers. Across 54 Vbeta and 13 Jbeta, immunoSEQ multiplex PCR amplified TCR beta CDR3. TCRdb recomputed calls from the immunoSEQ multiplex PCR reads with MiXCR, one row per CDR3 protein. The profile shows around 79,000 distinct CDR3 sequences, roughly 95% of them singletons. CDR3 size: 12 residues. Trimming stripped 6 bases from V and 6 bases from J, with 9 bases between. Germline CDR1 and CDR2: SGHDN and FVKESK. Sequencing input: CD8+ T cells from PBMCs. This clonotype was obtained from a human donor with Susac syndrome. The chain couples TRBV14 to TRBJ2-4; tentative D call: TRBD1 (5 bases). CDR3 loop: CASSYDRNIQYF. Here the CDR3 DNA reads TGTGCCAGCAGTTACGACAGAAACATTCAGTACTTC.